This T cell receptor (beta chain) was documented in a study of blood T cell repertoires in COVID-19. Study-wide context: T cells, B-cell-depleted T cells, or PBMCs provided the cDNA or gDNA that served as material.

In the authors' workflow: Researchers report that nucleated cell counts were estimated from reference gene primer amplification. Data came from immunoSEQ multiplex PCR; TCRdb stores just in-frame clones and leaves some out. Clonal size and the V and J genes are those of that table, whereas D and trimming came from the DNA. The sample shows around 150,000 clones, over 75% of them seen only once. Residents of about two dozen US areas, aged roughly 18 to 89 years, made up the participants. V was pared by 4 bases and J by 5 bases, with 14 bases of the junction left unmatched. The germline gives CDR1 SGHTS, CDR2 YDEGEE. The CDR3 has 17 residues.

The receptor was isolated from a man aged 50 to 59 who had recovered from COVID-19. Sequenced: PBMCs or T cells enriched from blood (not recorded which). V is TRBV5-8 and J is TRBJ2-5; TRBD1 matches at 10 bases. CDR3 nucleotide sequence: TGTGCCAGCAGCGTAGTTCTGACGGGACAGGGGCTGGAGACCCAGTACTTC. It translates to CASSVVLTGQGLETQYF.